These 23 T cell receptor beta chains came from one sample sequenced in a study of CD8+ T cells in alopecia areata. Indicated treatment: oral pan-JAK inhibitor, 5-10 mg twice daily. Following RNA extraction, reverse transcription yielded cDNA that acted as the sequencing template. Data came from immunoSEQ multiplex PCR; TCRdb stores just in-frame clones and leaves some out. The sample holds approximately 180,000 clones, about 48% seen once. Sequencing used CD8+ T cells sorted from blood, obtained at week 24, from a patient treated with tofacitinib. Source of these receptors: a human donor with alopecia areata.

The chain couples TRBV11-2 to TRBJ2-1; possibly TRBD1 for D (5 bases). This CDR3 is built from 11 residues. Germline V gene lookup returns CDR1 SGHAT and CDR2 FQNNGV. Trimming took off 1 base at V and 15 bases at J, with 10 bases between the two ends. CDR3 sequence: CASSLGQPPFF. DNA for the CDR3: TGTGCCAGCAGCTTAGGACAGCCGCCGTTCTTC.

The V and J genes are TRBV2 and TRBJ1-5; TRBD1 matches 10 bases. V was pared by 5 bases and J by 0 bases, with 7 bases of the junction left unmatched. The CDR3 sequence is 17 residues long. Germline CDR1 reads SNHLY; CDR2 reads FYNNEI. CDR3 nucleotide sequence: TGTGCCAGCAGTACCGGGACAGGGGAGAGTAGCAATCAGCCCCAGCATTTT. Its translation is CASSTGTGESSNQPQHF.

The gene calls are TRBV19 and TRBJ2-3, with 7 bases identical to TRBD1. This CDR3 contains 14 residues. Trimming took 5 bases from V and 4 from J; bases not matched to a gene: 6. Germline CDR1 LNHDA, CDR2 SQIVND (reference sequence). The CDR3: CASSGRGIADTQYF. In DNA, the CDR3 is TGTGCCAGTAGTGGCAGGGGGATTGCAGATACGCAGTATTTT.

The chain joins TRBV11-2 to TRBJ2-1; maybe TRBD2 (6 bases). V was pared by 5 bases and J by 4 bases, with 6 bases between. Looked up from germline, CDR1 is SGHAT and CDR2 is FQNNGV. This CDR3 region has 12 residues. Here the CDR3 DNA reads TGTGCCAGCAGCGGGGGGTACAATGAGCAGTTCTTC. Translating it yields CASSGGYNEQFF.

This clone was observed a single time. This sample includes further DNA sequences coding for the same CDR3. The rearrangement links TRBV30 to TRBJ2-6; no clear D. From germline, CDR1 is GTSNPN and CDR2 SVGIG (reference sequence). CDR3 length: 14 residues. V lost 0 bases and J lost 0, with 3 bases in between. In DNA form, the CDR3 reads TGTGCCTGGAGTGTAGGCTCTGGGGCCAACGTCCTGACTTTC. Amino acids: CAWSVGSGANVLTF.

This rearrangement joins TRBV29-1 to TRBJ2-7, with a tentative D call TRBD2 (7 bases). V was shortened by 6 bases and J by 3 bases, with 15 bases between the two germline ends. This CDR3 contains 13 residues. Germline CDR1 is SQVTM and CDR2 is ANQGSEA. The CDR3 region is CSVGGGSGYEQYF. For the CDR3, the DNA is TGCAGCGTGGGGGGGGGCTCGGGCTACGAGCAGTACTTC.

The rearrangement joins TRBV29-1 to TRBJ1-2; D is undetermined. With 1 base removed from V and 1 base from J, the gap between germline ends came to 13 bases. Germline values: CDR1 SQVTM, CDR2 ANQGSEA. The CDR3 length is 15 residues. CDR3 loop: CSVEALSGLNYGYTF. The CDR3 DNA is TGCAGCGTTGAAGCCCTTTCCGGTCTTAACTATGGCTACACCTTC. Based on the CDR3 plus reference TRBV29-1 and TRBJ1-2, the full variable domain is SAVISQKPSRDICQRGTSLTIQCQVDSQVTMMFWYRQQPGQSLTLIATANQGSEATYESGFVIDKFPISRPNLTFSTLTVSNMSPEDSSIYLCSVEALSGLNYGYTFGSGTRLTVV.

This chain connects TRBV6-1 to TRBJ2-3; D unclear. The CDR3 has 16 amino acids. Germline CDR1 reads MNHNS; CDR2 reads SASEGT. Trimming shortened V by 2 bases and J by 5 bases, and 17 bases separated the two germline ends. CDR3 nucleotides: TGTGCCAGCAGTGAATATCCGGACCCGCCGGGAGATACGCAGTATTTT. This sequence encodes CASSEYPDPPGDTQYF.

This clone occurred a few times. V usage is TRBV4-3 and J usage is TRBJ1-1; D ambiguous. The CDR3 runs 13 residues. CDR1 and CDR2 (germline): LGHNA, YSLEER. V was clipped by 3 bases and J by 8 bases, with 13 bases between them. The CDR3 spells CASSHLLEGEAFF. The CDR3, as DNA: TGCGCCAGCAGCCACCTCCTGGAGGGCGAAGCTTTCTTT.

The chain recombines TRBV29-1 with TRBJ2-7, with unresolved D. V lost 6 bases and J 11 bases, leaving 17 bases between the germline ends. Germline values: CDR1 SQVTM, CDR2 ANQGSEA. CDR3 length equals 11 residues. The CDR3 loop is CSVVIGPDEYF. CDR3 coding DNA: TGCAGCGTAGTAATTGGACCAGATGAGTACTTC.

The chain carries TRBV13 and TRBJ1-2; no clear D. The CDR3 is 15 residues long. Germline CDR1 PRHDT, CDR2 FYEKMQ (reference sequence). With 4 bases removed from V and 4 bases from J, the gap between germline ends came to 16 bases. CDR3 sequence (DNA): TGTGCCAGCAGCTCCGGGCCCCGCACCATCTATGGCTACACCTTC. Amino acid sequence: CASSSGPRTIYGYTF.

This rearrangement joins TRBV5-1 to TRBJ2-4; 8 positions agree with TRBD1. The CDR3 is 14 residues long. V shed 3 bases, J shed 8 bases, and the junction held 7 bases outside the gene matches. Germline CDR1 and CDR2: SGHRS and YFSETQ. DNA for the CDR3: TGCGCCAGCAGCTCGACAGGGGAACGGTACATTCAGTACTTC. Translated, it gives CASSSTGERYIQYF. The entire variable domain, with the rest obtained from reference TRBV5-1 and TRBJ2-4, is as follows: KAGVTQTPRYLIKTRGQQVTLSCSPISGHRSVSWYQQTPGQGLQFLFEYFSETQRNKGNFPGRFSGRQFSNSRSEMNVSTLELGDSALYLCASSSTGERYIQYFGAGTRLSVL.

V and J are TRBV25-1 and TRBJ1-2, with 9 bases identical to TRBD1. Losses at the gene ends were 8 bases for V and 8 bases for J; bases not matched to a gene: 9. Germline values: CDR1 MGHDK, CDR2 SYGVNS. The CDR3 consists of 13 residues. The CDR3 here is CASSPGTGFGYTF. CDR3 nucleotide sequence: TGTGCCAGCTCCCCCGGGACAGGGTTCGGCTACACCTTC.

V and J are TRBV27 and TRBJ1-2, with 7 bases fitting TRBD1. Unmatched junction bases numbered 8, after V lost 6 bases and J lost 4 bases. Germline values: CDR1 MNHEY, CDR2 SMNVEV (reference sequence). CDR3 length: 14 amino acids. The CDR3 nucleotides read TGTGCCAGCAGAGATATAGGGGGCTTCTATGGCTACACCTTC. It codes for CASRDIGGFYGYTF.

The sample holds a few counts of this clone. This sample includes further DNA sequences coding for the same CDR3. V gene TRBV30 combines with J gene TRBJ2-1; no firm D call. The CDR3 runs 13 residues. Trimming removed 1 base at V and 2 bases at J, with 6 bases between. Germline V gene data show CDR1 as GTSNPN and CDR2 as SVGIG (reference sequence). The CDR3: CAWSDRAYNEQFF. CDR3 nucleotide sequence: TGTGCCTGGAGTGACCGGGCCTACAATGAGCAGTTCTTC.

The chain combines TRBV27 with TRBJ1-1, with 7 bases aligning to TRBD1. This CDR3 region has 15 residues. Germline loops: CDR1 MNHEY, CDR2 SMNVEV (reference sequence). After removal of 2 bases from V and 0 bases from J, the junction contained 3 bases not matched to a gene. This chain's CDR3 is CASSLDQGVNTEAFF. The CDR3 DNA reads as TGTGCCAGCAGTTTAGACCAGGGGGTGAACACTGAAGCTTTCTTT.

The chain joins TRBV6-5 to TRBJ2-1; TRBD2 aligns across 8 bases. Germline assignment: CDR1 MNHEY and CDR2 SVGAGI. The junction had 5 bases not matched to a gene; V was cut back by 5 bases and J by 2 bases. The CDR3 length is 15 residues. The CDR3, as DNA: TGTGCCAGCAGTACCGGGGGGGCGGCCTACAATGAGCAGTTCTTC. Protein product: CASSTGGAAYNEQFF.

This clone was observed once. This sequence joins TRBV30 and TRBJ2-3; D call uncertain. Germline V gene data show CDR1 as GTSNPN and CDR2 as SVGIG (reference sequence). Trimming left V 2 bases short and J 2 bases short, with 11 bases between. This CDR3 is 14 amino acids long. The CDR3 DNA is TGTGCCTGGAGTATTAAAGGGAACACAGATACGCAGTATTTT. Its protein is CAWSIKGNTDTQYF.

The genes are TRBV11-2 and TRBJ2-1; no firm D call. The V gene lost 1 base and the J gene lost 9 bases, with 19 bases spanning the gap. Germline CDR1 and CDR2: SGHAT and FQNNGV. There are 16 residues in the CDR3. The CDR3: CASSLVPGPTRGEQFF. The CDR3, as DNA: TGTGCCAGCAGCTTAGTTCCGGGCCCTACAAGAGGTGAGCAGTTCTTC.

To note about this clone: Other DNA sequences from this sample encode an identical CDR3 as well. The chain has TRBV29-1 and TRBJ1-1; D remains unclear. This CDR3 contains 10 residues. The V end was cut by 4 bases, the J end by 6 bases, with 6 bases between. The germline V gene encodes CDR1 SQVTM and CDR2 ANQGSEA. The DNA for the CDR3 is TGCAGCGTTGTCGGCGCTGAAGCTTTCTTT. Protein: CSVVGAEAFF.

The CDR3 protein is CASSIGSGGMWNEQFF. The CDR3 DNA is TGTGCCAGTAGTATTGGGAGCGGGGGGATGTGGAATGAGCAGTTCTTC. This chain connects TRBV19 to TRBJ2-1, with 9 bases identical to TRBD2. The V gene end was trimmed by 3 bases and the J gene end by 7 bases; junction bases not matched to a gene: 10. Germline V CDR1 and CDR2: LNHDA, SQIVND (reference sequence). The CDR3 contains 16 residues.

This clone appeared a few times. V is TRBV29-1 and J is TRBJ1-2; D gene unclear. With 2 bases removed from V and 0 bases from J, the gap between germline ends came to 7 bases. CDR1 SQVTM and CDR2 ANQGSEA come from the germline V gene. The CDR3 sequence is 13 residues long. This chain's CDR3 is CSVETTANYGYTF. CDR3 nucleotides: TGCAGCGTTGAAACAACGGCTAACTATGGCTACACCTTC.

This clone was recorded a few times. The V and J genes are TRBV9 and TRBJ2-7, with 8 bases lining up with TRBD1. This CDR3 is built from 15 residues. CDR1 is SGDLS, CDR2 YYNGEE, per germline. Trimming removed 3 bases from V and 2 bases from J; junction bases left unmatched: 7. For the CDR3, the DNA is TGTGCCAGCAGCGATGGGACAGGATCTACCTACGAGCAGTACTTC. Its translation: CASSDGTGSTYEQYF. Complete variable domain (other parts from reference TRBV9 and TRBJ2-7): DSGVTQTPKHLITATGQRVTLRCSPRSGDLSVYWYQQSLDQGLQFLIQYYNGEERAKGNILERFSAQQFPDLHSELNLSSLELGDSALYFCASSDGTGSTYEQYFGPGTRLTVT.